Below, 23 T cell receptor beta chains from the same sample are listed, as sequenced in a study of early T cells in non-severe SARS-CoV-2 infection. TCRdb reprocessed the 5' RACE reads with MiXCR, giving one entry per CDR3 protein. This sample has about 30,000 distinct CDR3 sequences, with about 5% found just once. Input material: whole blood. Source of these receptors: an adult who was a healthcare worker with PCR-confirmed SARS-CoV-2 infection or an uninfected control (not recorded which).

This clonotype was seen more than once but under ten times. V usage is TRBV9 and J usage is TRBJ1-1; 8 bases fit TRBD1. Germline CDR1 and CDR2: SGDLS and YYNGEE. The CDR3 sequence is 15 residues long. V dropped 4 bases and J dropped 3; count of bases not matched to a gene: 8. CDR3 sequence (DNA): TGTGCCAGCAGCACAAAGACAGGGGCTCACACTGAAGCTTTCTTT. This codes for CASSTKTGAHTEAFF. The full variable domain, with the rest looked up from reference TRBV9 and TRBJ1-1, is DSGVTQTPKHLITATGQRVTLRCSPRSGDLSVYWYQQSLDQGLQFLIQYYNGEERAKGNILERFSAQQFPDLHSELNLSSLELGDSALYFCASSTKTGAHTEAFFGQGTRLTVV.

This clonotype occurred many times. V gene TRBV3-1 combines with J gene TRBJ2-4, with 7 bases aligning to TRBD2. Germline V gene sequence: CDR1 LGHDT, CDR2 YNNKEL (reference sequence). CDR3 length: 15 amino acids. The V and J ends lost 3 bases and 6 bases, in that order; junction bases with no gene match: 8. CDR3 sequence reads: CASSHSGGEGNIQYF. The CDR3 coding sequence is TGTGCCAGCAGCCATAGTGGAGGGGAGGGAAACATTCAGTACTTC.

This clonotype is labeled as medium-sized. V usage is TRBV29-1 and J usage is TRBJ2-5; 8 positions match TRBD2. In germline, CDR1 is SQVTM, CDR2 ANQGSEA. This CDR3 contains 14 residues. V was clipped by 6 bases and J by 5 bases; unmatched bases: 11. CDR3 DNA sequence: TGCAGCGTAGCTAGCGGGCCTAGGAGGGAGACCCAGTACTTC. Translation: CSVASGPRRETQYF.

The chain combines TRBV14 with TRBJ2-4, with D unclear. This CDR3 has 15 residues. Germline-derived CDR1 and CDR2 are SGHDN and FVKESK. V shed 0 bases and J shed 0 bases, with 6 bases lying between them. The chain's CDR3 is CASSQDRVAKNIQYF. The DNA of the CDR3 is TGTGCCAGCAGCCAAGATCGGGTAGCCAAAAACATTCAGTACTTC.

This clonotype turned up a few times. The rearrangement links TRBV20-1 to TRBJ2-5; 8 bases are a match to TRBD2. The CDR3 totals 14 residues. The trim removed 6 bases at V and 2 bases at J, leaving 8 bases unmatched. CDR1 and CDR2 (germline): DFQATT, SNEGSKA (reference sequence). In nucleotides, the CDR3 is TGCAGTGCCAGATCTAGCGGGTTGCAAGAGACCCAGTACTTC. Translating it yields CSARSSGLQETQYF.

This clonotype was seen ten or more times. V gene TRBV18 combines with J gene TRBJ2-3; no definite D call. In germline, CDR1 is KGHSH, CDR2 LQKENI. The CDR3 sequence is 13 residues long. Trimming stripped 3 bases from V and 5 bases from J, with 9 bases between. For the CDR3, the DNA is TGTGCCAGCTCACCGGGTCGTGAAGATACGCAGTATTTT. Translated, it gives CASSPGREDTQYF.

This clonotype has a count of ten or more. CDR3 loop: CATSRERAAYEQYF. CDR3 DNA sequence: TGTGCCACCAGCAGAGAGCGGGCTGCCTACGAGCAGTACTTC. The V gene is TRBV15, the J gene TRBJ2-7; tentative D call: TRBD2 (5 bases). V was trimmed by 0 bases and J by 2 bases, leaving 8 bases between them. This CDR3 has 14 amino acids. Germline CDR1 reads LNHNV; CDR2 reads YYDKDF (reference sequence).

CDR3 sequence (DNA): TGTGCCAGCAGCACAGGACCCCGGGTGTTCTTC. Its protein is CASSTGPRVFF. The chain has TRBV7-2 and TRBJ2-1, with D tentatively TRBD1 (5 bases). Germline V gene sequence: CDR1 SGHTA, CDR2 FQGNSA. CDR3 size: 11 residues. Trimming cost V 5 bases and J 15 bases, with 14 bases left between them.

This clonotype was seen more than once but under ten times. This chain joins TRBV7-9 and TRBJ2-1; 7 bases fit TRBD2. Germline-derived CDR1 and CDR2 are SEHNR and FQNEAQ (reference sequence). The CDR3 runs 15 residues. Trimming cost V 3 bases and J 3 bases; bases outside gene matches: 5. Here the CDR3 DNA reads TGTGCCAGCAGCTTGGCGGCTAGCGGCTACAATGAGCAGTTCTTC. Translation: CASSLAASGYNEQFF.

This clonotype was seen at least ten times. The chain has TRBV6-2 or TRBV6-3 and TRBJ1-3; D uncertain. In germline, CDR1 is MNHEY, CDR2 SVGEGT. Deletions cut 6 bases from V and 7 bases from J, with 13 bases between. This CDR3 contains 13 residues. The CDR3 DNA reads TGTGCCAGCAGCCTGGACCATCCGAACACCATATATTTT. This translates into CASSLDHPNTIYF.

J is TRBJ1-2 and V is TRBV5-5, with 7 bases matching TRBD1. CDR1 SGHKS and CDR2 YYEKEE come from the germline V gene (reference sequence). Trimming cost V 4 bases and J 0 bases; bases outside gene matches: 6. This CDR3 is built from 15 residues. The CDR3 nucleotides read TGTGCCAGCAGCCAGCGGGACAGCGCTAACTATGGCTACACCTTC. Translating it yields CASSQRDSANYGYTF.

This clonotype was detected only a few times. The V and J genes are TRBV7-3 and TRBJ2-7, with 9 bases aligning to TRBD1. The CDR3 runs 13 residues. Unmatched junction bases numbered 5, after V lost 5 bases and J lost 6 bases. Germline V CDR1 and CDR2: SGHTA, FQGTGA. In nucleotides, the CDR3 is TGTGCCAGCAGCCCGACAGGGGGAGGCGAGCAGTACTTC. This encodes CASSPTGGGEQYF.

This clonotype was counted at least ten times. CDR3 DNA sequence: TGTGCCAGCAGCCAAGGGGCGAGCACAGATACGCAGTATTTT. It yields the protein CASSQGASTDTQYF. The chain joins TRBV7-9 to TRBJ2-3; D may be TRBD1 (5 bases). The germline V gene encodes CDR1 SEHNR and CDR2 FQNEAQ (reference sequence). Trimming removed 5 bases from V and 0 bases from J, with 9 bases in between. The CDR3 is made up of 14 amino acids.

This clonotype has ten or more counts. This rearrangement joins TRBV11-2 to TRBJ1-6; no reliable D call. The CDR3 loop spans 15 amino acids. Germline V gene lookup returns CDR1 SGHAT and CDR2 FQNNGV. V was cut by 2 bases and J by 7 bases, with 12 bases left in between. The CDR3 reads CASSLFGGRNSPLHF. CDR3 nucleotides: TGTGCCAGCAGCTTATTTGGCGGACGGAATTCACCCCTCCACTTT.

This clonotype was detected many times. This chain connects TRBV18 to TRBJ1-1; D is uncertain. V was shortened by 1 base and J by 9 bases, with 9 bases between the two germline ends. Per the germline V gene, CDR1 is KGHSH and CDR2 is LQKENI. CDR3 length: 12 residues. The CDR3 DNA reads TGTGCCAGCTCACCACGTCCCGGGCAAGCTTTCTTT. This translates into CASSPRPGQAFF. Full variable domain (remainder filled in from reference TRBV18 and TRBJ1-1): NAGVMQNPRHLVRRRGQEARLRCSPMKGHSHVYWYRQLPEEGLKFMVYLQKENIIDESGMPKERFSAEFPKEGPSILRIQQVVRGDSAAYFCASSPRPGQAFFGQGTRLTVV.

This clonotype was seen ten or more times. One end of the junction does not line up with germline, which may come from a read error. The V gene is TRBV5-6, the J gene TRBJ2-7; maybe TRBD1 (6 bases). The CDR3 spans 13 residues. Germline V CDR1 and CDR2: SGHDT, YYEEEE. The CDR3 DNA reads TGTGCCAACAGCTTTGACAGAGGGGGTGAGCAGTACTTC. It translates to CANSFDRGGEQYF.

The chain's CDR3 is CASSYSGVHEQYF. The CDR3 DNA reads as TGTGCCAGCAGTTACTCTGGGGTACACGAGCAGTACTTC. This rearrangement joins TRBV6-5 to TRBJ2-7; D is ambiguous. Germline lookup yields CDR1 MNHEY and CDR2 SVGAGI. Trimming cost V 0 bases and J 5 bases, with 8 bases left between them. The CDR3 covers 13 residues.

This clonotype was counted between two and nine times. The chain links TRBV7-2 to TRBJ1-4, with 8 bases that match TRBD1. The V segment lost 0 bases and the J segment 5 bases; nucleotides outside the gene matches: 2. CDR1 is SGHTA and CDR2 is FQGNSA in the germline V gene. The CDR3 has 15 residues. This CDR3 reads CASSLAHRGNEKLFF. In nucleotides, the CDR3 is TGTGCCAGCAGCTTAGCGCACAGGGGGAATGAAAAACTGTTTTTT.

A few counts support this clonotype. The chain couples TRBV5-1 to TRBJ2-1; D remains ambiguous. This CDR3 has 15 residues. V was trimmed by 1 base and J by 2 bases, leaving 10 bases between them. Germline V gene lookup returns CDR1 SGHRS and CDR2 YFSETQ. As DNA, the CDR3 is TGCGCCAGCAGCTTGTATCAGGATACCTACAATGAGCAGTTCTTC. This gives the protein CASSLYQDTYNEQFF. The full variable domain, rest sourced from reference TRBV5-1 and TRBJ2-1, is KAGVTQTPRYLIKTRGQQVTLSCSPISGHRSVSWYQQTPGQGLQFLFEYFSETQRNKGNFPGRFSGRQFSNSRSEMNVSTLELGDSALYLCASSLYQDTYNEQFFGPGTRLTVL.

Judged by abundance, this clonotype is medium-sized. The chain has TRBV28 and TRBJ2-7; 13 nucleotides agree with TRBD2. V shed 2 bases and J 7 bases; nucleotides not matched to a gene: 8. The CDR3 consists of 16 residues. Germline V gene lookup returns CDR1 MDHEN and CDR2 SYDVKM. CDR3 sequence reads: CASSLRGLAGAREQYF. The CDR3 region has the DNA TGTGCCAGCAGTTTAAGAGGACTAGCGGGAGCGAGGGAGCAGTACTTC. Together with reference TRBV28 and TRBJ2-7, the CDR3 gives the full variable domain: DVKVTQSSRYLVKRTGEKVFLECVQDMDHENMFWYRQDPGLGLRLIYFSYDVKMKEKGDIPEGYSVSREKKERFSLILESASTNQTSMYLCASSLRGLAGAREQYFGPGTRLTVT.

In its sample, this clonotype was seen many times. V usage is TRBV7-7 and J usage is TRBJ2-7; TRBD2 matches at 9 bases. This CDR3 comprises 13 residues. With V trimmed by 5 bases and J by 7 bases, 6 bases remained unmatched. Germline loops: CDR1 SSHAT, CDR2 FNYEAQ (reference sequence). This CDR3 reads CASSPGTSYEQYF. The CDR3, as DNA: TGTGCCAGCAGCCCAGGGACTAGCTATGAGCAGTACTTC.

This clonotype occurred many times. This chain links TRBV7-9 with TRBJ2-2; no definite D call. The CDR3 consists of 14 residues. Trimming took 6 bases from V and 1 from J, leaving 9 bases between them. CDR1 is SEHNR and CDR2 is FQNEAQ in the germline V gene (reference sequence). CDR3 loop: CASSRTVNTGELFF. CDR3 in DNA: TGTGCCAGCAGTCGGACGGTGAACACCGGGGAGCTGTTTTTT. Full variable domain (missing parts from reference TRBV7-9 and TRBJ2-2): DTGVSQNPRHKITKRGQNVTFRCDPISEHNRLYWYRQTLGQGPEFLTYFQNEAQLEKSRLLSDRFSAERPKGSFSTLEIQRTEQGDSAMYLCASSRTVNTGELFFGEGSRLTVL.

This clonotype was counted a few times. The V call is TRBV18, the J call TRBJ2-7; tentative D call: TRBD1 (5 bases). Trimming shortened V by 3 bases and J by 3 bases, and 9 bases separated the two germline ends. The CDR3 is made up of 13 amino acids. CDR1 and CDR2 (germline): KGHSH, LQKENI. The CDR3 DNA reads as TGTGCCAGCTCACCGAGGCAGGGCTACGAGCAGTACTTC. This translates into CASSPRQGYEQYF.